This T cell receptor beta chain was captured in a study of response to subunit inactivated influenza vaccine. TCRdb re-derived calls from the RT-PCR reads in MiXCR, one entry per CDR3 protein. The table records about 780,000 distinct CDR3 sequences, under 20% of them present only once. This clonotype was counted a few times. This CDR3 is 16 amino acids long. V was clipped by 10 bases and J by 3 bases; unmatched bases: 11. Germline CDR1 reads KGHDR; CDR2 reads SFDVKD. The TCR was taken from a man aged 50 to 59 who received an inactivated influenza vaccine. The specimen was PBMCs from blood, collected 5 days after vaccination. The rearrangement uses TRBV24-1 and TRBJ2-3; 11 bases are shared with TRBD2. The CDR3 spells CATSQTTSGSTDTQYF. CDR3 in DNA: TGTGCCACTTCCCAAACCACTAGCGGGAGTACAGATACGCAGTATTTT.